The rows below give T cell receptor beta chains drawn from one sample of a study of memory CD4+ T cells and cytomegalovirus serostatus. The table came from immunoSEQ multiplex PCR; TCRdb's copy has only in-frame clones and leaves some out. The sample comprises about 60,000 clones, around 77% of which are singletons, and roughly 1% rests with the top ten. Sequencing used memory CD4+ T cells from blood. The source of these receptors is an adult in good health and CMV-seronegative. The CDR3 runs from the conserved cysteine through the conserved F or W. D genes are given only for firm matches. Size is stated for part of the rows, as once, few or many counts, or as a class when the clone is expanded.

V,size,J,D,DNA,CDR3
TRBV4-3,-,TRBJ2-5,TRBD2,TGCGCCAGCAGCCAAGATAGAGGAGCGGGAGGGCCAGAGACCCAGTACTTC,CASSQDRGAGGPETQYF
TRBV27,-,TRBJ2-5,TRBD2,TGTGCCAGCAGTTTATCCTATGGGACTAGCGGGGGGGGGTACCGAGAGACCCAGTACTTC,CASSLSYGTSGGGYRETQYF
TRBV28,-,TRBJ1-2,-,TGTGCCAGCACTGGGGGCGGGGGAGAGCCCTATGGCTACACCTTC,CASTGGGGEPYGYTF
TRBV29-1,-,TRBJ2-1,-,TGCAGCGTTGATTCCAAGTTGGTCAATGAGCAGTTCTTC,CSVDSKLVNEQFF
TRBV6-1,-,TRBJ1-5,TRBD1,TGTGCCAGCAACCCGACAGGGAGCAATCAGCCCCAGCATTTT,CASNPTGSNQPQHF
TRBV7-9,-,TRBJ1-2,-,TGTGCCAGCAGCTTAGCGGATTCAGGCTATGGCTACACCTTC,CASSLADSGYGYTF
TRBV29-1,-,TRBJ1-1,-,TGCAGCGCCGAGGGGGGGATGAACACTGAAGCTTTCTTT,CSAEGGMNTEAFF
TRBV6-5,few,TRBJ2-3,-,TGTGCCAGCAGTTACTCGATGGATAAAGCAGATACGCAGTATTTT,CASSYSMDKADTQYF
TRBV28,-,TRBJ1-2,-,TGTGCCAGCAGTTTATTATTATTAGTGGGGGGGGACGCCTATGGCTACACCTTC,CASSLLLLVGGDAYGYTF
TRBV15,-,TRBJ2-2,-,TGTGCCACCAGCAGGGACACCGGGGAGCTGTTTTTT,CATSRDTGELFF
TRBV28,-,TRBJ1-2,-,TGTGCCAGCAGTTTAGTCGGGGGCTACACCTTC,CASSLVGGYTF
TRBV7-9,-,TRBJ2-3,TRBD1,TGTGCCAGCAGCTCTCGGACAGGGCTCACTAGCACAGATACGCAGTATTTT,CASSSRTGLTSTDTQYF
TRBV9,-,TRBJ1-1,TRBD1,TGTGCCAGCAGCGATCGACAGGGGATCACTGAAGCTTTCTTT,CASSDRQGITEAFF